Below are 3 T cell receptor beta chains sequenced from a single sample in a study of blood T cell repertoires in COVID-19. The protocol was immunoSEQ multiplex PCR, while the TCRdb copy is restricted to in-frame clones and leaves out a portion. In the table there are about 300,000 clones, about 86% of which are singletons. Sequenced input: peripheral blood. The receptor source for this set is a woman aged 50 to 60 with acute or convalescent COVID-19.

This rearrangement joins TRBV5-1 to TRBJ2-1; TRBD2 matches at 7 bases. The length of the CDR3 is 15 residues. V lost 0 bases to trimming and J lost 1 base; unmatched junction nucleotides: 1. Looked up from germline, CDR1 is SGHRS and CDR2 is YFSETQ. The CDR3 nucleotides read TGCGCCAGCAGCTTGGGACTAGCTTCCTACAATGAGCAGTTCTTC. It encodes CASSLGLASYNEQFF.

The CDR3 sequence: CASSRGEGNTIYF. The CDR3 bases are TGCGCCTCTTCTAGAGGGGAGGGGAACACCATATATTTT. This chain uses TRBV5-1 with TRBJ1-3, with a possible D match to TRBD1 (5 bases). The CDR3 consists of 13 residues. Trimming took 10 bases from V and 7 from J, leaving 18 bases between them. Looked up from germline, CDR1 is SGHRS and CDR2 is YFSETQ.

The chain uses TRBV6-6 and TRBJ2-2; perhaps TRBD1 as D (5 bases). Germline V lookup: CDR1 MNHNY, CDR2 SVGAGI (reference sequence). The CDR3 is 16 residues long. V dropped 4 bases and J dropped 1 base, with 13 bases sitting between them. In DNA form, the CDR3 reads TGTGCCAGCAGTTTTGGGGCCCAAATGAACACCGGGGAGCTGTTTTTT. Protein: CASSFGAQMNTGELFF.